Below, 18 T cell receptor beta chains from the same sample are listed, as sequenced in a study of blood T cells in healthy people across ages. It was with a sample-barcoded 5' primer and a J-beta primer mix that a second PCR of roughly 7 to 12 cycles was run. A single record per CDR3 protein comes from TCRdb applying MiXCR to the 5' RACE reads. This sample yields hundreds of thousands of distinct CDR3 sequences, of which under 25% are seen a single time; approximately 3.7% belongs to the top ten. Sequenced: blood. The origin of the receptors is a man in his 70s in good health.

This clonotype turned up a few times. V usage is TRBV28 and J usage is TRBJ2-1; TRBD2 might be the D (5 bases). Looked up from germline, CDR1 is MDHEN and CDR2 is SYDVKM. Between the trimmed V and J ends, which lost 8 bases and 9 bases, there was a span of 14 bases. The CDR3 runs to 12 residues. CDR3 amino acids: CASGRTSGEQFF. CDR3 DNA: TGTGCCAGCGGACGGACTTCGGGTGAGCAGTTCTTC.

This chain links TRBV12-3 or TRBV12-4 with TRBJ2-2, with D maybe TRBD1 (6 bases). V lost 5 bases, J lost 0 bases, and 10 bases lay in between. CDR3 size: 15 residues. The CDR3 DNA reads TGTGCCAGCAGTCGCCGGGACACGAACACCGGGGAGCTGTTTTTT. It translates to CASSRRDTNTGELFF.

The gene calls are TRBV12-3 or TRBV12-4 and TRBJ1-1, with D uncertain. With 6 bases removed from V and 10 bases from J, the gap between germline ends came to 15 bases. The CDR3 runs 12 residues. DNA for the CDR3: TGTGCCAGCAGGCTCACGTTCTCGTCAGCTTTCTTT. It translates to CASRLTFSSAFF.

This clonotype was counted only a few times. This chain uses TRBV5-1 with TRBJ1-5; D possibly corresponds to TRBD1 (6 bases). Germline V gene lookup returns CDR1 SGHRS and CDR2 YFSETQ. The germline V and J ends were trimmed by 2 bases and 7 bases, with 13 bases remaining between them. This CDR3 region has 14 residues. In nucleotides, the CDR3 is TGCGCCAGCAGCTTTGGGGGGGCCGGGCAGCCCCAGCATTTT. This gives the protein CASSFGGAGQPQHF.

This chain links TRBV2 with TRBJ1-4; D is ambiguous. Germline V lookup: CDR1 SNHLY, CDR2 FYNNEI. V was clipped by 2 bases and J by 8 bases, with 9 bases between them. There are 13 residues in the CDR3. The CDR3: CASSETGREKLFF. The DNA of the CDR3 is TGTGCCAGCAGTGAAACTGGGCGGGAAAAACTGTTTTTT.

J is TRBJ2-4 and V is TRBV28, with 7 bases lining up with TRBD2. The CDR3 contains 18 residues. Germline V lookup: CDR1 MDHEN, CDR2 SYDVKM. V lost 3 bases to trimming and J lost 7 bases; unmatched junction nucleotides: 18. In DNA form, the CDR3 reads TGTGCCAGCAGTTTGTCACGGGCGGGAGTAGCTTCACTCAACATTCAGTACTTC. This gives the protein CASSLSRAGVASLNIQYF.

Only a few counts were recorded for this clonotype. For the CDR3, the DNA is TGTGCCAGCACCCCAGAGGGGGCCTCGTACTATGGCTACACCTTC. Protein product: CASTPEGASYYGYTF. This sequence joins TRBV5-5 and TRBJ1-2; 7 positions match TRBD1. Trimming at V came to 6 bases and at J to 3 bases, leaving 11 bases not matched to a gene. Germline V lookup: CDR1 SGHKS, CDR2 YYEKEE (reference sequence). The CDR3 length is 15 residues.

This clonotype was detected a few times. The V gene is TRBV3-1, the J gene TRBJ1-6; 8 nucleotides align to TRBD1. V lost 3 bases to trimming and J lost 10 bases; unmatched junction nucleotides: 5. Germline V gives CDR1 LGHDT, CDR2 YNNKEL (reference sequence). The CDR3 length is 14 residues. The CDR3 spells CASSQGQAASPLHF. The CDR3 DNA follows: TGTGCCAGCAGCCAGGGACAGGCGGCGTCACCCCTCCACTTT.

The chain recombines TRBV13 with TRBJ2-1; weak D call: TRBD2 (5 bases). Germline lookup yields CDR1 PRHDT and CDR2 FYEKMQ (reference sequence). The CDR3 is made up of 15 amino acids. Trimming pared 5 bases from V and 4 bases from J, leaving 15 bases between. The CDR3 loop reads CASSPGSGEYNEQFF. The DNA for the CDR3 is TGTGCCAGCAGCCCTGGGAGCGGAGAATACAATGAGCAGTTCTTC.

The chain combines TRBV25-1 with TRBJ2-1; D unresolved. Looked up from germline, CDR1 is MGHDK and CDR2 is SYGVNS. Trimming stripped 3 bases from V and 7 bases from J, with 16 bases between. The CDR3 loop spans 15 amino acids. CDR3 coding DNA: TGTGCCAGCAGTGATAAGATCGGCAGGCATAATGAGCAGTTCTTC. Protein product: CASSDKIGRHNEQFF.

This chain uses TRBV25-1 with TRBJ2-4, with 9 positions matching TRBD1. J lost 6 bases, V lost 6 bases, and 0 bases had no gene match. The CDR3 sequence is 12 residues long. Per the germline V gene, CDR1 is MGHDK and CDR2 is SYGVNS. CDR3 loop: CASRDRGNIQYF. CDR3 in DNA: TGTGCCAGCAGGGACAGGGGAAACATTCAGTACTTC.

This chain joins TRBV15 and TRBJ1-3; 8 bases are shared with TRBD1. Losses at the gene ends were 3 bases for V and 3 bases for J; bases not matched to a gene: 1. Germline-derived CDR1 and CDR2 are LNHNV and YYDKDF (reference sequence). This CDR3 has 14 residues. CDR3 protein: CATSRDRVGNTIYF. The CDR3 nucleotides are TGTGCCACCAGCAGGGACAGGGTTGGAAACACCATATATTTT.

The V gene is TRBV20-1, the J gene TRBJ1-6; TRBD1 agrees at 9 bases. Germline loops: CDR1 DFQATT, CDR2 SNEGSKA (reference sequence). J was trimmed by 7 bases and V by 5 bases; bases with no gene match: 6. The CDR3 spans 14 residues. The CDR3 loop reads CSAGDRVENSPLHF. CDR3 in DNA: TGCAGTGCTGGGGACAGGGTAGAAAATTCACCCCTCCACTTT.

The sample holds a few counts of this clonotype. A much larger clone is a single base away; this may be a read error. The rearrangement joins TRBV4-1 to TRBJ1-1; D perhaps matches TRBD1 (6 bases). This CDR3 region has 14 residues. Per the germline V gene, CDR1 is MGHRA and CDR2 is YSYEKL. The CDR3 loop reads CAGSPGGGYTEAFF. As DNA, the CDR3 is TGCGCCGGCAGCCCGGGGGGCGGGTACACTGAAGCTTTCTTT.

The chain joins TRBV12-3 or TRBV12-4 to TRBJ1-4; D is ambiguous. CDR3 length equals 11 residues. The ends were cut back, 2 bases at V and 8 bases at J, with 3 bases in the middle. CDR3 nucleotide sequence: TGTGCCAGCAGTTTAAAGGAAAAACTGTTTTTT. Encoded protein: CASSLKEKLFF.

This clonotype was detected a few times. The chain links TRBV28 to TRBJ2-5; TRBD1 agrees at 9 bases. The CDR3 has 16 amino acids. Germline assignment: CDR1 MDHEN and CDR2 SYDVKM. V was clipped by 2 bases and J by 1 base; unmatched bases: 5. CDR3 nucleotides: TGTGCCAGCAGTTTAGGACAGGGGCCCCCCCAAGAGACCCAGTACTTC. Its translation is CASSLGQGPPQETQYF. The variable domain in full, with the rest retrieved from reference TRBV28 and TRBJ2-5, is DVKVTQSSRYLVKRTGEKVFLECVQDMDHENMFWYRQDPGLGLRLIYFSYDVKMKEKGDIPEGYSVSREKKERFSLILESASTNQTSMYLCASSLGQGPPQETQYFGPGTRLLVL.

In its sample, this clonotype was seen once. The chain uses TRBV7-6 and TRBJ2-1; tentatively, D is TRBD2 (6 bases). The V end lost 1 base, the J end lost 1 base, and 11 bases lay between the germline ends. The CDR3 length is 16 residues. Germline CDR1 and CDR2: SGHVS and FNYEAQ. The CDR3: CASSLEAAGSYNEQFF. The CDR3 DNA is TGTGCCAGCAGCTTAGAAGCGGCGGGATCCTACAATGAGCAGTTCTTC.

This clonotype was observed many times. The CDR3: CASSLTGGNYGYTF. The CDR3 DNA is TGTGCCAGCAGCTTAACAGGCGGGAACTATGGCTACACCTTC. The rearrangement joins TRBV5-6 to TRBJ1-2; D perhaps matches TRBD1 (5 bases). Germline CDR1 reads SGHDT; CDR2 reads YYEEEE. This CDR3 has 14 amino acids. Trimming cost V 2 bases and J 2 bases, with 10 bases left between them.